Included here is one T cell receptor beta chain sequence, with context. Clones were read by immunoSEQ multiplex PCR, and TCRdb kept only the in-frame ones, dropping some. Altogether some 200,000 clones are present, around 87% being singletons, with the ten largest covering roughly 2.5%. CDR1 is MNHEY and CDR2 is SMNVEV in the germline V gene (reference sequence). The V and J ends lost 2 bases and 4 bases respectively, with 8 bases between them. This CDR3 has 13 residues. The sample is drawn from a study of blood T cell repertoires in COVID-19. About the research overall: Nucleic acid was either cDNA or gDNA, and it came from T cells, B-cell-depleted T cells, or PBMCs.

The chain recombines TRBV27 with TRBJ1-2; D is ambiguous. The clonotype originates from a man aged 35-49 years with active or convalescent COVID-19. The sample was peripheral blood. CDR3 protein: CASSLGRRYGYTF. The CDR3 DNA sequence: TGTGCCAGCAGTTTAGGGCGCCGCTATGGCTACACCTTC.